This T cell receptor (beta chain) was sequenced for a study of T cell changes during pregnancy in multiple sclerosis. This clone was counted between two and nine times. Some clones are missing from TCRdb's copy, which holds only in-frame ones; the method was immunoSEQ multiplex PCR. The sample shows approximately 60,000 clones, roughly 94% of them seen only once. The V gene's germline CDR1 is MNHEY and CDR2 SMNVEV (reference sequence). V lost 6 bases to trimming and J lost 8 bases; unmatched junction nucleotides: 6. The CDR3 totals 13 residues. This specimen consisted of CD8+ T cells from peripheral blood mononuclear cells, obtained in the third trimester of pregnancy. This sequence was found in a female donor with multiple sclerosis, enrolled in a pregnancy study. V gene TRBV27 combines with J gene TRBJ2-1; TRBD1 matches at 8 bases. CDR3 protein: CASRMTGEDEQFF. CDR3 nucleotides: TGTGCCAGCAGGATGACAGGGGAGGATGAGCAGTTCTTC.